The 27 T cell receptor beta chains presented below share a single source sample, sequenced in a study of OX40 agonist ivuxolimab in advanced cancers. This table comes from immunoSEQ multiplex PCR, and its TCRdb copy is limited to in-frame clones, with some not included. There are approximately 81,000 clones in the sample; roughly nine tenths occur only once, and over 0.75% lies in the top ten. The input for sequencing was CD4+ or CD8+ T cells sorted from blood, taken in a trial of the OX40 agonist ivuxolimab. These TCRs come from an adult with an advanced solid tumor such as melanoma, head and neck, liver or kidney cancer.

This rearrangement joins TRBV10-3 to TRBJ2-7; possible D gene TRBD1, 6 bases. There are 14 residues in the CDR3. V lost 7 bases and J lost 0, with 13 bases in between. Germline V CDR1 and CDR2: ENHRY, SYGVKD. In DNA, the CDR3 is TGTGCCATCAATCCGGGACAACTCTCCTACGAGCAGTACTTC. Its translation: CAINPGQLSYEQYF.

The rearrangement joins TRBV6-5 to TRBJ2-3; 9 nucleotides line up with TRBD1. Trimming at V came to 7 bases and at J to 3 bases, leaving 5 bases not matched to a gene. The germline V gene encodes CDR1 MNHEY and CDR2 SVGAGI. The CDR3 runs 14 residues. The CDR3 loop reads CASIRGQGTDTQYF. The CDR3 DNA sequence: TGTGCCAGCATCCGAGGACAGGGGACAGATACGCAGTATTTT.

The chain has TRBV15 and TRBJ1-1, with D uncertain. V was pared by 5 bases and J by 4 bases, with 8 bases between. This CDR3 region has 12 residues. Germline CDR1 and CDR2: LNHNV and YYDKDF (reference sequence). The DNA of the CDR3 is TGTGCCACCAGCCGGATTAGCACTGAAGCTTTCTTT. As protein: CATSRISTEAFF.

The genes are TRBV11-2 and TRBJ1-1; perhaps TRBD1 as D (6 bases). The CDR3 is 13 residues long. Germline loops: CDR1 SGHAT, CDR2 FQNNGV. Deletions cut 6 bases from V and 1 base from J, with 9 bases between. The CDR3 protein is CASRLQGNTEAFF. The CDR3 DNA is TGTGCCAGCAGATTACAGGGGAACACTGAAGCTTTCTTT.

CDR3 coding DNA: TGTGCCAGCAGTTTGCGGGGGGGGGACTACGAGCAGTACTTC. This codes for CASSLRGGDYEQYF. The chain combines TRBV6-6 with TRBJ2-7; 9 bases fit TRBD2. This CDR3 is built from 14 residues. V dropped 4 bases and J dropped 3; count of bases not matched to a gene: 4. The germline V gene has CDR1 MNHNY and CDR2 SVGAGI (reference sequence).

The CDR3 nucleotides read TGTGCCATCACAGGGGGCAGAACTGAAGCTTTCTTT. It is translated as CAITGGRTEAFF. The chain recombines TRBV10-3 with TRBJ1-1, with 8 bases fitting TRBD1. The CDR3 consists of 12 residues. V lost 7 bases to trimming and J lost 5 bases; unmatched junction nucleotides: 3. Germline-derived CDR1 and CDR2 are ENHRY and SYGVKD.

J is TRBJ1-5 and V is TRBV19; D possibly corresponds to TRBD1 (5 bases). V lost 3 bases to trimming and J lost 6 bases, with 9 bases between them. Looked up from germline, CDR1 is LNHDA and CDR2 is SQIVND (reference sequence). The CDR3 contains 13 residues. The CDR3 DNA is TGTGCCAGTAGTATCCAGGGTTTTCAGCCCCAGCATTTT. This translates into CASSIQGFQPQHF.

The rearrangement links TRBV4-3 to TRBJ1-5; possibly TRBD1 for D (5 bases). V lost 0 bases and J lost 5, with 14 bases in between. Germline CDR1 reads LGHNA; CDR2 reads YSLEER. The CDR3 runs 16 residues. The DNA of the CDR3 is TGCGCCAGCAGCCAAGACCACTTTACCAGGGATCAGCCCCAGCATTTT. Translating gives CASSQDHFTRDQPQHF.

This clone was picked up one time. This chain uses TRBV7-8 with TRBJ2-1; weak D call: TRBD1 (6 bases). Germline V gene lookup returns CDR1 SGHVS and CDR2 FQNEAQ. The CDR3 consists of 14 residues. V was clipped by 5 bases and J by 4 bases, with 12 bases between them. CDR3 in DNA: TGTGCCAGCAGCCCGCGGACAGCGTACAATGAGCAGTTCTTC. Amino acids: CASSPRTAYNEQFF.

The rearrangement joins TRBV7-2 to TRBJ1-1, with D possibly being TRBD1 (6 bases). This CDR3 has 13 amino acids. CDR1 and CDR2 (germline): SGHTA, FQGNSA. The V and J ends lost 1 base and 10 bases respectively, with 13 bases between them. This CDR3 reads CASSLDGGGGAFF. The CDR3 DNA is TGTGCCAGCAGCTTAGATGGTGGGGGCGGAGCTTTCTTT.

This chain joins TRBV9 and TRBJ1-2; 11 bases fit TRBD1. The CDR3 contains 18 residues. V lost 0 bases to trimming and J lost 3 bases; unmatched junction nucleotides: 10. The germline V gene encodes CDR1 SGDLS and CDR2 YYNGEE. The CDR3 sequence: CASSVGSGQGALYYGYTF. Here the CDR3 DNA reads TGTGCCAGCAGCGTAGGGTCCGGACAGGGGGCGCTTTACTATGGCTACACCTTC. The variable domain in full, with the rest retrieved from reference TRBV9 and TRBJ1-2, is DSGVTQTPKHLITATGQRVTLRCSPRSGDLSVYWYQQSLDQGLQFLIQYYNGEERAKGNILERFSAQQFPDLHSELNLSSLELGDSALYFCASSVGSGQGALYYGYTFGSGTRLTVV.

J is TRBJ2-2 and V is TRBV15; the match to TRBD2 covers 10 bases. The CDR3 is 15 amino acids. The junction had 3 bases not matched to a gene; V was cut back by 3 bases and J by 5 bases. Germline-derived CDR1 and CDR2 are LNHNV and YYDKDF (reference sequence). The CDR3 nucleotides read TGTGCCACCAGCAGCCCGGGACTAGCGACCGGGGAGCTGTTTTTT. Translating it yields CATSSPGLATGELFF. Using reference TRBV15 and TRBJ2-2 for the parts outside the CDR3, the full variable domain is DAMVIQNPRYQVTQFGKPVTLSCSQTLNHNVMYWYQQKSSQAPKLLFHYYDKDFNNEADTPDNFQSRRPNTSFCFLDIRSPGLGDTAMYLCATSSPGLATGELFFGEGSRLTVL.

The chain carries TRBV5-1 and TRBJ2-1; TRBD2 aligns across 7 bases. Germline V CDR1 and CDR2: SGHRS, YFSETQ. After removal of 5 bases from V and 9 bases from J, the junction contained 20 bases not matched to a gene. This CDR3 is built from 17 residues. CDR3 loop: CASRKVAGAARLGEQFF. CDR3 coding DNA: TGCGCCAGCAGGAAGGTCGCGGGAGCGGCGCGACTAGGTGAGCAGTTCTTC. Full variable domain (rest looked up from reference TRBV5-1 and TRBJ2-1): KAGVTQTPRYLIKTRGQQVTLSCSPISGHRSVSWYQQTPGQGLQFLFEYFSETQRNKGNFPGRFSGRQFSNSRSEMNVSTLELGDSALYLCASRKVAGAARLGEQFFGPGTRLTVL.

This clone was seen a handful of times. The chain uses TRBV6-5 and TRBJ1-5; D is uncertain. Trimming took 2 bases from V and 1 from J, leaving 9 bases between them. Germline V gene data show CDR1 as MNHEY and CDR2 as SVGAGI. The length of the CDR3 is 15 residues. In DNA form, the CDR3 reads TGTGCCAGCAGTTACAGGGTAGCCAGCAATCAGCCCCAGCATTTT. This sequence encodes CASSYRVASNQPQHF.

The chain carries TRBV6-1 and TRBJ1-2, with D hard to call. The CDR3 consists of 14 residues. The germline V gene has CDR1 MNHNS and CDR2 SASEGT. Trimming removed 1 base at V and 0 bases at J, with 6 bases between. CDR3 coding DNA: TGTGCCAGCAGTGAAGGGGCAGCTAACTATGGCTACACCTTC. It specifies CASSEGAANYGYTF.

CDR3 in amino acids: CAISIGPGETQYF. The CDR3 DNA reads TGTGCCATCTCGATTGGACCTGGGGAGACCCAGTACTTC. The chain employs TRBV10-3 and TRBJ2-5; D is undetermined. The CDR3 extends over 13 amino acids. Between the trimmed V and J ends, which lost 8 bases and 5 bases, there was a span of 15 bases. Germline V gene lookup returns CDR1 ENHRY and CDR2 SYGVKD.

The rearrangement uses TRBV21-1 and TRBJ2-7; TRBD1 is the table's D call and was not checked against the DNA. TRBV21-1 is a recognized pseudogene. The CDR3 runs 18 residues. Written as DNA, the CDR3 is TGTGCCAGCAGCCGCACGGACAGGGGGAGACTCTTTGGAGACGAGCAGTACTTC. Its protein is CASSRTDRGRLFGDEQYF.

This chain links TRBV14 with TRBJ2-6, with D uncertain. Trimming left V 5 bases short and J 2 bases short, with 13 bases between. Germline V lookup: CDR1 SGHDN, CDR2 FVKESK. CDR3 length equals 16 residues. The CDR3: CASSSMKGTGANVLTF. The DNA of the CDR3 is TGTGCCAGCAGCTCGATGAAGGGAACTGGGGCCAACGTCCTGACTTTC.

This rearrangement joins TRBV2 to TRBJ1-1; weak D call: TRBD1 (6 bases). This CDR3 is 12 amino acids long. Germline values: CDR1 SNHLY, CDR2 FYNNEI. Trimming pared 7 bases from V and 3 bases from J, leaving 9 bases between. The DNA of the CDR3 is TGTGCCAGCAAGGGGGAGGACACTGAAGCTTTCTTT. It translates to CASKGEDTEAFF.

This clone was seen a single time. Other nucleotide sequences in the sample specify the same CDR3. V usage is TRBV7-3 and J usage is TRBJ2-1, with D perhaps TRBD1 or TRBD2 (5 bases each). Trimming removed 2 bases at V and 0 bases at J, with 11 bases between. The CDR3 is 16 residues long. The germline CDR1 and CDR2 sequences are SGHTA and FQGTGA. The CDR3, as DNA: TGTGCCAGCAGCTTAGTCGCTGGGGGCTCCTACAATGAGCAGTTCTTC. This sequence encodes CASSLVAGGSYNEQFF.

This chain joins TRBV4-2 and TRBJ1-5; unclear D gene. V was cut by 0 bases and J by 0 bases, with 12 bases left in between. Germline values: CDR1 LGHNA, CDR2 YNFKEQ. The CDR3 loop spans 17 amino acids. The CDR3 spells CASSQETTPYSNQPQHF. CDR3 nucleotides: TGTGCCAGCAGCCAAGAGACGACACCGTATAGCAATCAGCCCCAGCATTTT.

The rearrangement joins TRBV5-1 to TRBJ2-7, with D perhaps matching TRBD1 or TRBD2 (5 bases each). In germline, CDR1 is SGHRS, CDR2 YFSETQ. Between the trimmed V and J ends, which lost 0 bases and 3 bases, there was a span of 10 bases. The CDR3 is made up of 14 amino acids. The CDR3 is CASSLGGPVYEQYF. The CDR3 DNA follows: TGCGCCAGCAGCTTGGGGGGACCGGTCTACGAGCAGTACTTC.

CDR3 DNA sequence: TGTGCCAGCAGCGTGTTAGCGGGAGGGCCGGGTGTCACGCAGTATTTT. Translation gives CASSVLAGGPGVTQYF. The rearrangement links TRBV9 to TRBJ2-3; 11 positions match TRBD2. With V trimmed by 2 bases and J by 9 bases, 11 bases remained unmatched. CDR1 and CDR2 from the germline V gene are SGDLS and YYNGEE. This CDR3 has 16 residues.

The chain joins TRBV6-5 to TRBJ1-6; no clear D gene. Trimming took 6 bases from V and 6 from J, leaving 6 bases between them. The CDR3 covers 12 residues. Germline V gives CDR1 MNHEY, CDR2 SVGAGI. CDR3 sequence: CASRITNSPLHF. The DNA of the CDR3 is TGTGCCAGCAGGATTACTAATTCACCCCTCCACTTT.

V usage is TRBV6-5 and J usage is TRBJ1-5, with 8 bases matching TRBD1. Per the germline V gene, CDR1 is MNHEY and CDR2 is SVGAGI. The CDR3 totals 15 residues. Trimming at V came to 7 bases and at J to 4 bases, leaving 9 bases not matched to a gene. CDR3 nucleotides: TGTGCCAGCACAGAAGGACAGGGCTGGAATCAGCCCCAGCATTTT. This encodes CASTEGQGWNQPQHF.

V usage is TRBV18 and J usage is TRBJ1-4; 7 bases are shared with TRBD1. V dropped 6 bases and J dropped 10; count of bases not matched to a gene: 14. Germline lookup yields CDR1 KGHSH and CDR2 LQKENI. This CDR3 is 15 amino acids long. In DNA, the CDR3 is TGTGCCAGCTCCCCCCCGACAGGGATGGAGGGAAAACTGTTTTTT. This translates into CASSPPTGMEGKLFF.

The V call is TRBV5-5, the J call TRBJ1-4; TRBD1 is a possible D gene (6 bases). The CDR3 is made up of 15 amino acids. Germline CDR1 reads SGHKS; CDR2 reads YYEKEE (reference sequence). V lost 5 bases and J lost 3, with 14 bases in between. This CDR3 is CASRKTGGPNEKLFF. The CDR3 DNA follows: TGTGCCAGCAGGAAGACTGGGGGCCCTAATGAAAAACTGTTTTTT.